One and the same sample provided the 14 T cell receptor beta chains below, sequenced in a study of blood T cell repertoires in COVID-19. Sequencing was performed with immunoSEQ multiplex PCR; in TCRdb, only in-frame clones are kept and a portion is missing. The data show over 300,000 clones, about 90% seen once. The source material was PBMCs or T cells enriched from blood (not recorded which). Receptors originate from a woman aged 25-40 years who had recovered from COVID-19.

This chain connects TRBV5-6 to TRBJ1-1; tentative D call: TRBD1 (6 bases). CDR1 is SGHDT and CDR2 is YYEEEE in the germline V gene. V shed 9 bases and J shed 1 base, with 22 bases lying between them. The CDR3 loop spans 16 amino acids. The CDR3, as DNA: TGTGCCACCAAAAAGGGGCCAGGGGAAGGGAACACTGAAGCTTTCTTT. As protein: CATKKGPGEGNTEAFF.

This clone was found once. This chain joins TRBV30 and TRBJ2-7; TRBD1 might be the D (6 bases). CDR3 size: 12 residues. The V gene's germline CDR1 is GTSNPN and CDR2 SVGIG (reference sequence). Trimming stripped 4 bases from V and 0 bases from J, with 7 bases between. The CDR3 DNA reads TGTGCCTGGAAACAGGGCTCCTACGAGCAGTACTTC. This encodes CAWKQGSYEQYF.

The V gene is TRBV4-3, the J gene TRBJ2-1, with 9 bases identical to TRBD1. The CDR3 sequence is 13 residues long. Germline lookup yields CDR1 LGHNA and CDR2 YSLEER. V shed 4 bases and J 9 bases; nucleotides not matched to a gene: 4. CDR3 sequence reads: CASSRTGDSEQFF. Written as DNA, the CDR3 is TGCGCCAGCAGCCGGACAGGGGATAGTGAGCAGTTCTTC.

The chain combines TRBV10-3 with TRBJ1-1; D remains ambiguous. Germline lookup yields CDR1 ENHRY and CDR2 SYGVKD. V was cut by 2 bases and J by 1 base, with 5 bases left in between. This CDR3 is built from 13 residues. This chain's CDR3 is CAISERQNTEAFF. The CDR3 DNA reads TGTGCCATCAGTGAGCGACAGAACACTGAAGCTTTCTTT.

This clone is a singleton in its sample. V usage is TRBV3-1 (or the pseudogene TRBV3-2) and J usage is TRBJ1-1; maybe TRBD1 (5 bases). V was pared by 1 base and J by 2 bases, with 11 bases between. The V gene's germline CDR1 is LGHDT and CDR2 YNNKEL (reference sequence). This CDR3 has 15 residues. The CDR3 spells CASSQGLTVNTEAFF. The CDR3, as DNA: TGTGCCAGCAGCCAAGGGTTGACAGTTAACACTGAAGCTTTCTTT.

V usage is TRBV18 and J usage is TRBJ1-2; 7 nucleotides line up with TRBD1. The CDR3 has 19 residues. V lost 4 bases, J lost 0 bases, and 17 bases stayed unmatched. CDR1 and CDR2 (germline): KGHSH, LQKENI. CDR3 sequence: CASSLIPIYPGQPNYGYTF. CDR3 coding DNA: TGTGCCAGCTCACTAATCCCCATCTATCCGGGACAGCCTAACTATGGCTACACCTTC. Complete variable domain (other parts from reference TRBV18 and TRBJ1-2): NAGVMQNPRHLVRRRGQEARLRCSPMKGHSHVYWYRQLPEEGLKFMVYLQKENIIDESGMPKERFSAEFPKEGPSILRIQQVVRGDSAAYFCASSLIPIYPGQPNYGYTFGSGTRLTVV.

This clone was observed once. The chain links TRBV2 to TRBJ2-5; D call uncertain. V lost 7 bases and J 3 bases, leaving 6 bases between the germline ends. The CDR3 is 11 residues long. Per germline, CDR1 SNHLY and CDR2 FYNNEI. The CDR3 DNA is TGTGCCAGCATGGCAGAAGAGACCCAGTACTTC. Its protein is CASMAEETQYF.

The chain couples TRBV2 to TRBJ1-1; D might be TRBD1 (5 bases). Trimming removed 6 bases at V and 0 bases at J, with 11 bases between. This CDR3 has 14 residues. The V gene's germline CDR1 is SNHLY and CDR2 FYNNEI. CDR3 sequence reads: CASRAGRMNTEAFF. The CDR3 bases are TGTGCCAGCAGAGCGGGACGGATGAACACTGAAGCTTTCTTT.

The chain has TRBV27 and TRBJ1-2, with no clear D. Trimming shortened V by 2 bases and J by 5 bases, and 6 bases separated the two germline ends. Germline values: CDR1 MNHEY, CDR2 SMNVEV (reference sequence). This CDR3 has 12 amino acids. The CDR3 DNA sequence: TGTGCCAGCAGTTTAGCGGGATATGGCTACACCTTC. Protein sequence: CASSLAGYGYTF.

This chain connects TRBV11-2 to TRBJ2-7, with a weak D call TRBD1 (5 bases). Germline V gene data show CDR1 as SGHAT and CDR2 as FQNNGV. Trimming took 5 bases from V and 2 from J, leaving 16 bases between them. The CDR3 covers 15 residues. The CDR3 region is CASSTPKGVPYEQYF. The CDR3, as DNA: TGTGCCAGCAGCACCCCAAAAGGGGTCCCCTACGAGCAGTACTTC. Full variable domain (rest looked up from reference TRBV11-2 and TRBJ2-7): EAGVAQSPRYKIIEKRQSVAFWCNPISGHATLYWYQQILGQGPKLLIQFQNNGVVDDSQLPKDRFSAERLKGVDSTLKIQPAKLEDSAVYLCASSTPKGVPYEQYFGPGTRLTVT.

V usage is TRBV5-1 and J usage is TRBJ2-6, with D possibly TRBD1 on 6 matching bases. V was cut by 3 bases and J by 2 bases, with 15 bases left in between. The CDR3 is 17 amino acids. Germline values: CDR1 SGHRS, CDR2 YFSETQ. CDR3 bases: TGCGCCAGCAGCTCAATAACAGGGTCGGCTGGGGCCAACGTCCTGACTTTC. It translates to CASSSITGSAGANVLTF.

V gene TRBV5-6 combines with J gene TRBJ1-2; D is undetermined. CDR3 length equals 13 residues. Trimming stripped 4 bases from V and 1 base from J, with 8 bases between. Germline V gene sequence: CDR1 SGHDT, CDR2 YYEEEE. The CDR3 region is CASSLALNYGYTF. CDR3 sequence (DNA): TGTGCCAGCAGCCTAGCCCTTAACTATGGCTACACCTTC.

For the CDR3, the DNA is TGTGCCAGCAGCCCCGGGGACAGGGGTTACGAGCAGTACTTC. It yields the protein CASSPGDRGYEQYF. The V call is TRBV7-2, the J call TRBJ2-7; 10 positions agree with TRBD1. Germline V lookup: CDR1 SGHTA, CDR2 FQGNSA. Unmatched junction bases numbered 5, after V lost 5 bases and J lost 4 bases. This CDR3 contains 14 residues.

This sequence joins TRBV12-3 or TRBV12-4 and TRBJ2-7; 7 positions match TRBD1. V shed 6 bases and J 4 bases; nucleotides not matched to a gene: 3. CDR3 length equals 12 residues. Written as DNA, the CDR3 is TGTGCCAGCAGATCAGGGGGTTACGAGCAGTACTTC. It yields the protein CASRSGGYEQYF.